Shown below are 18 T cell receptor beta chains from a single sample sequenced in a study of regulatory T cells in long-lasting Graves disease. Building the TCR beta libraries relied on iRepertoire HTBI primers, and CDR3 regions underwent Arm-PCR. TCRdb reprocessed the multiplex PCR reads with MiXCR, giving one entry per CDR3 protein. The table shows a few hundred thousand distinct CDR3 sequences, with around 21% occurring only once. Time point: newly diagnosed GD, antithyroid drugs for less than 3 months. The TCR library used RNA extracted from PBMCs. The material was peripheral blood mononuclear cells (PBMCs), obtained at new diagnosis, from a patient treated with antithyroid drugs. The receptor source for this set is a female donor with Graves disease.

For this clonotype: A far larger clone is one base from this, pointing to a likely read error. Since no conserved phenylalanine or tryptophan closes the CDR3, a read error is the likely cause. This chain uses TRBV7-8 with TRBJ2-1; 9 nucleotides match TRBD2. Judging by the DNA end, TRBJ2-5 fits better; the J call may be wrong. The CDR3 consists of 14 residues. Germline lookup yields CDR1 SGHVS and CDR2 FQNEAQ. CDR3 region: CASSLPGLAVTQYL. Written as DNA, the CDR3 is TGTGCCAGCAGCTTACCGGGACTAGCAGTTACCCAGTACCTC.

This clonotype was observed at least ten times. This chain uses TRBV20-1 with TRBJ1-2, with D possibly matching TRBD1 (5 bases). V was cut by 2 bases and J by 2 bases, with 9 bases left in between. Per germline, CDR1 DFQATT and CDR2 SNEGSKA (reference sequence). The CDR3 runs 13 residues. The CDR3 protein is CSARPTANYGYTF. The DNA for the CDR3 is TGCAGTGCTAGACCGACAGCCAACTATGGCTACACCTTC.

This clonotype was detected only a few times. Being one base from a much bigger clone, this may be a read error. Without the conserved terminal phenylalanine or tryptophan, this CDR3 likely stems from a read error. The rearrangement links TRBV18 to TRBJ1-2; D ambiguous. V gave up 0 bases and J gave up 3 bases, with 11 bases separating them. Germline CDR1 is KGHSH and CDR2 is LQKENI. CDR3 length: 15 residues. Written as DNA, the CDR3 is TGTGCCAGCTCACCACCGGGATCTGGTGACTATGGCTACACCCTC. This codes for CASSPPGSGDYGYTL.

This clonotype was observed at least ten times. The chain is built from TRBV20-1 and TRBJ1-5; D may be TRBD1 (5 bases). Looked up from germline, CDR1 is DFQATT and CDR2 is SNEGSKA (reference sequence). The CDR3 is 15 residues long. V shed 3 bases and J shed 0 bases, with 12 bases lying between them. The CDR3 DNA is TGCAGTGCTAGTGTATCCGGACATAGCAATCAGCCCCAGCATTTT. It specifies CSASVSGHSNQPQHF.

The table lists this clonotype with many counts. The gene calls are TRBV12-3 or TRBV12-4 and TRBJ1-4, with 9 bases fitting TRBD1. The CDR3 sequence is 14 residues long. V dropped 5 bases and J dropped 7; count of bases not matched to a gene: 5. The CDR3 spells CASSHSGQGEKLFF. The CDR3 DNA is TGTGCCAGCAGTCACTCGGGACAGGGTGAAAAACTGTTTTTT.

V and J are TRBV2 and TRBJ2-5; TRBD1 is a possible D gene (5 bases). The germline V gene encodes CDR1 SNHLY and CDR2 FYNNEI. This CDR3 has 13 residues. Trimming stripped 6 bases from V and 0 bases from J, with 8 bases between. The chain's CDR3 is CASSTGNQETQYF. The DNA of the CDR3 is TGTGCCAGCAGCACAGGCAACCAAGAGACCCAGTACTTC.

This CDR3 reads CASKEGRLAGGLTDTQYF. In DNA form, the CDR3 reads TGTGCCAGCAAGGAGGGGCGTCTAGCGGGAGGGCTGACAGATACGCAGTATTTT. This chain uses TRBV2 with TRBJ2-3; the match to TRBD2 covers 12 bases. The germline V gene has CDR1 SNHLY and CDR2 FYNNEI. J gave up 3 bases and V 7 bases, and 14 bases lay outside the gene matches. This CDR3 region has 18 residues.

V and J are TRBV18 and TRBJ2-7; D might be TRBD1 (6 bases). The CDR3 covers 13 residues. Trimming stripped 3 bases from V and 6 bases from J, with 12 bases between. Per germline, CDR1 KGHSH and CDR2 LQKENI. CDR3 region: CASSPYRDPEQYF. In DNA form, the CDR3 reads TGTGCCAGCTCACCTTACAGGGATCCCGAGCAGTACTTC.

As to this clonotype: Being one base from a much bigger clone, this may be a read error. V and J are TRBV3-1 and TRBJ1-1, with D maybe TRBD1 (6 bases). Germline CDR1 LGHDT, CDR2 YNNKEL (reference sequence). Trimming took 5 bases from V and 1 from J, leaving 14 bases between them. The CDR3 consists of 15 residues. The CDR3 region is CASSSAGTKNTEAFF. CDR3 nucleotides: TGTGCCAGCAGCTCGGCCGGGACAAAGAACACTGAAGCTTTCTTT.

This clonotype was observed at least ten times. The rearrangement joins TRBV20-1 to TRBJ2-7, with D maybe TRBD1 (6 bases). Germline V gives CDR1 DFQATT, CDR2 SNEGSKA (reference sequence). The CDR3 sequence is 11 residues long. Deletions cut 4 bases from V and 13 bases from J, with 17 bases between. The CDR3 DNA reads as TGCAGTGCTAACCGGGACATCACTCTATACTTC. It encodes CSANRDITLYF.

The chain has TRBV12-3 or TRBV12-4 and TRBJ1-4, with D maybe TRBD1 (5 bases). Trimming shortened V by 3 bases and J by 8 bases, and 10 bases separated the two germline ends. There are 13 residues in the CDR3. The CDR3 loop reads CASSLIRGEKLFF. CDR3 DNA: TGTGCCAGCAGTTTGATTAGGGGCGAAAAACTGTTTTTT.

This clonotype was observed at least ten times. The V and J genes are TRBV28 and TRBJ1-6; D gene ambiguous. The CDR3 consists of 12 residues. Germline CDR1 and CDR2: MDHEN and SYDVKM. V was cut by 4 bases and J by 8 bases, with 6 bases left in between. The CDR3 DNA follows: TGTGCCAGCAGTTGGGCCGATTCACCCCTCCACTTT. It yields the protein CASSWADSPLHF. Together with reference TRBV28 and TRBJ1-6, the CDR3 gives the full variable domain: DVKVTQSSRYLVKRTGEKVFLECVQDMDHENMFWYRQDPGLGLRLIYFSYDVKMKEKGDIPEGYSVSREKKERFSLILESASTNQTSMYLCASSWADSPLHFGNGTRLTVT.

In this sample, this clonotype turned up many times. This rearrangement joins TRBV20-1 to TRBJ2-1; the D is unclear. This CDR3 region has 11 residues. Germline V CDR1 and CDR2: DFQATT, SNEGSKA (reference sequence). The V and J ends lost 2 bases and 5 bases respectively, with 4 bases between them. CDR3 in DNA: TGCAGTGCTAGAAGCAACAATGAGCAGTTCTTC. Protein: CSARSNNEQFF.

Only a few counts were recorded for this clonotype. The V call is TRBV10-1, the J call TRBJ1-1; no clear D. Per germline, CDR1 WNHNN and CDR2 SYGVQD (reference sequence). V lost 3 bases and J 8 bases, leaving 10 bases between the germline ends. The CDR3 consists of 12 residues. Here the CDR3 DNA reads TGCGCCAGCAGTGACGGGCGACCAGAAGCTTTCTTT. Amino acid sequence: CASSDGRPEAFF.

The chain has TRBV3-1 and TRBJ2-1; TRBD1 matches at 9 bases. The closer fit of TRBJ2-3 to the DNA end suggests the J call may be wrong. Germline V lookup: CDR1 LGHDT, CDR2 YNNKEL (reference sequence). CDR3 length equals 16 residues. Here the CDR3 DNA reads TGTGCCAGCAGCCAAGAATGGGGACAGGGATCCGGTACGCAGTATTTT. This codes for CASSQEWGQGSGTQYF.

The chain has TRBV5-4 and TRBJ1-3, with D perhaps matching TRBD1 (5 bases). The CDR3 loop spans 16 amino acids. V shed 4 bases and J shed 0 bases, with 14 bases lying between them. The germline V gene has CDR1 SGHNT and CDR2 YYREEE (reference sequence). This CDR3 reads CASSAGVGSSGNTIYF. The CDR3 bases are TGTGCCAGCAGCGCGGGGGTTGGAAGCTCTGGAAACACCATATATTTT.

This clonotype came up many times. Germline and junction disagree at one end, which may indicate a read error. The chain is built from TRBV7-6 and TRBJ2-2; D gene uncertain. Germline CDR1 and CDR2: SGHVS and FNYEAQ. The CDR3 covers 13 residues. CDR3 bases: TGTGCCAGCAGCCCCTCGAACCCCGGGGAGCTGTTTTTT. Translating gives CASSPSNPGELFF.

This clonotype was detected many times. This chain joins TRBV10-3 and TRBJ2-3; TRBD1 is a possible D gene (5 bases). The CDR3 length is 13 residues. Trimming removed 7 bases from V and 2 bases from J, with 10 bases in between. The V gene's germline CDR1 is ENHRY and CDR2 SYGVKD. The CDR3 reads CAINPDNTDTQYF. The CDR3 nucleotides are TGTGCCATCAACCCGGACAACACAGATACGCAGTATTTT.